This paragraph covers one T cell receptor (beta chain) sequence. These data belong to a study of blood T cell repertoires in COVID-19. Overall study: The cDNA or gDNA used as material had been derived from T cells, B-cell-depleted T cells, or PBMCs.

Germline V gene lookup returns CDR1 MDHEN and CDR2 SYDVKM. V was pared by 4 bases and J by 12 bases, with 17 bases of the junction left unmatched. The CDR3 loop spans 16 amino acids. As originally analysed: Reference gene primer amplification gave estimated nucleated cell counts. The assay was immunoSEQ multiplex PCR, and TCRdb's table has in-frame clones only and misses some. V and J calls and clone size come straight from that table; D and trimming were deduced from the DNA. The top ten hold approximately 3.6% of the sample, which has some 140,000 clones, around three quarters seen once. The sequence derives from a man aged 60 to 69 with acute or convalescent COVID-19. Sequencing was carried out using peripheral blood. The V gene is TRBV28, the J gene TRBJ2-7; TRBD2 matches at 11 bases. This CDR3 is CASSSGSDSGRASRYF. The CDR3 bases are TGTGCCAGCAGTTCCGGAAGCGATAGCGGGAGGGCCTCGCGGTACTTC.